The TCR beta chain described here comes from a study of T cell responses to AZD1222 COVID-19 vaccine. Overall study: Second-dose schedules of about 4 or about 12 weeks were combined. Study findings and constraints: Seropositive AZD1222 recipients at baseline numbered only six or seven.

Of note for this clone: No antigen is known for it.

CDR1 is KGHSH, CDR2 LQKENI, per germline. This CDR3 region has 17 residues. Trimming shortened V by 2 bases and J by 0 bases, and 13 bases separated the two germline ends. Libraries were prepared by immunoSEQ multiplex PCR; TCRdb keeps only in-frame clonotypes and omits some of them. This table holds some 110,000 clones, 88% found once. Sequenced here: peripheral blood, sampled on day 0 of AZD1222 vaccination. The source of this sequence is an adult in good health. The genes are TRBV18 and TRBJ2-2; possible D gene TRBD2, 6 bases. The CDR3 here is CASSPSSPGANTGELFF. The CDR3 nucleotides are TGTGCCAGCTCACCATCTAGCCCGGGGGCGAACACCGGGGAGCTGTTTTTT.